This T cell receptor beta chain emerged from a study of cytomegalovirus exposure and HLA in healthy donors. Germline-derived CDR1 and CDR2 are SGHAT and FQNNGV. The CDR3 has 15 amino acids. V lost 5 bases and J lost 1, with 12 bases in between. Sequencing was performed with immunoSEQ multiplex PCR; in TCRdb, only in-frame clones are kept and a portion is missing. Found here are around 62,000 clones, around 89% of them singletons; the top ten hold roughly 1.8%. Notes on the study in general: Among TCR sequences, most were rare, though some public TCRs appeared in many donors.

To note about this clone: Antigen unknown.

The chain links TRBV11-2 to TRBJ2-1; a possible D gene is TRBD2 (6 bases). Sequencing used PBMCs. This TCR came from a woman under 30 in good health and CMV-seronegative. The CDR3 DNA reads as TGTGCCAGCAGCCCAGTCCGGGGGTCCTACAATGAGCAGTTCTTC. Translated: CASSPVRGSYNEQFF. The whole variable domain, remainder taken from reference TRBV11-2 and TRBJ2-1, is EAGVAQSPRYKIIEKRQSVAFWCNPISGHATLYWYQQILGQGPKLLIQFQNNGVVDDSQLPKDRFSAERLKGVDSTLKIQPAKLEDSAVYLCASSPVRGSYNEQFFGPGTRLTVL.